The source of this T cell receptor (beta chain) is a study of beta chain features in type 1 diabetes. Study-level results: TCRB CDR3 length was moderately but significantly reduced in all four CD4+ subsets of Type 1 diabetes patients.

This clone was observed a handful of times. The antigen remains undetermined. The V end was cut by 6 bases, the J end by 6 bases, with 12 bases between. The CDR3 loop spans 12 amino acids. Germline V gene lookup returns CDR1 MNHNS and CDR2 SASEGT. As every portion of the isolated RNA was reverse transcribed, the sequencing read expressed TCRB transcripts. Measured with immunoSEQ multiplex PCR; TCRdb has only the in-frame clones, and not every one. The sample consists of roughly 38,000 clones, approximately 60% of them appearing once. The sample comprised Tregs from blood. V gene TRBV6-1 combines with J gene TRBJ2-7, with D possibly being TRBD2 (6 bases). The TCR comes from a man in his thirties or forties with type 1 diabetes. Some clones in this sample may be carry-over from other donors' samples. CDR3 coding DNA: TGTGCCAGCAGGGAGGGTTTCGGCGAGCAGTACTTC. Translating it yields CASREGFGEQYF.